This T cell receptor (beta chain) stems from a study of blood T cell repertoires in COVID-19. In germline, CDR1 is LNHDA, CDR2 SQIVND (reference sequence). The CDR3 totals 15 residues. Trimming removed 4 bases from V and 4 bases from J, with 16 bases in between. Sequenced by immunoSEQ multiplex PCR; TCRdb stores in-frame clones only, minus some. The sample holds around 110,000 clones; 82% are singletons and the top ten take 3.5% to 5.5%. The material sequenced was peripheral blood. This sequence originates from a woman aged 70-85 years with acute or convalescent COVID-19. The rearrangement links TRBV19 to TRBJ1-1; D ambiguous. The CDR3: CASSTYGVVGTEAFF. The CDR3 DNA follows: TGTGCCAGTAGTACGTACGGGGTAGTGGGCACTGAAGCTTTCTTT.